What follows is one TCR beta chain and its context. Its cognate antigen is unknown. This entry belongs to a study of T cells after yellow fever vaccination. Generation of TCR cDNA used 5'RACE template switching (which added a universal primer site and UMIs). TCRdb reprocessed the 5' RACE reads with MiXCR, giving one entry per CDR3 protein. The table shows 130,000 or so distinct CDR3 sequences, with nearly 15% occurring only once. The CDR3 length is 14 residues. Trimming left V 2 bases short and J 7 bases short, with 14 bases between. Study-wide findings and caveats: Clonotypes shared by both compartments, CD4 and CD8, made up a small share. Repertoires obtained by FACS sorting could include abundant clonotypes that entered as contaminants from the bulk population.

This sample comprised CD8+ T cells sorted from PBMCs, obtained 5 days after the yellow fever booster vaccination. The source is a man aged 18 to 30 who received the YFV17D yellow fever vaccine. The rearrangement joins TRBV12-3 or TRBV12-4 to TRBJ1-1, with D unclear. The CDR3 sequence: CASSLRGSAGEAFF. CDR3 bases: TGTGCCAGCAGTTTACGGGGTTCGGCTGGTGAAGCTTTCTTT.